The 27 T cell receptor beta chains below all came from one sample that was sequenced in a study of blood T cells in healthy people across ages (dated by TCRdb to 2013 to 2016). The receptor library was made with 5' RACE. These reads were obtained on an Illumina HiSeq 2500. A second PCR of 7 to 11 cycles was run with a J-beta primer mix and a sample-barcoded 5' primer. TCRdb trimmed the raw reads at Q25, called clones with MiXCR and kept productive beta chains. Identical CDR3 proteins give one entry, which carries the most common genes and DNA. The sample table lists about 1.1 million distinct CDR3 sequences, 30% to 40% of them with a count of one. The ten largest make up about an eighth of the sample. Sequencing was carried out using blood. These receptors came from a man between 18 and 35 years old in good health.

Note on this clonotype: This clone may be a read error of a much larger clone one base away. This sequence joins TRBV6-6 and TRBJ2-7; D uncertain. The V end was cut by 0 bases, the J end by 1 base, with 4 bases between. There are 13 residues in the CDR3. Germline-derived CDR1 and CDR2 are MNHNY and SVGAGI (reference sequence). This chain's CDR3 is CASSYSESYEQYF. The CDR3 nucleotides read TGTGCCAGCAGTTACTCGGAGTCCTACGAGCAGTACTTC.

This chain links TRBV9 with TRBJ1-5, with D possibly TRBD1 on 5 matching bases. Trimming removed 1 base at V and 7 bases at J, with 15 bases between. The germline V gene has CDR1 SGDLS and CDR2 YYNGEE. The CDR3 is 15 amino acids. The CDR3 region is CASSVSSGQMQPQHF. CDR3 DNA: TGTGCCAGCAGCGTATCCTCAGGGCAGATGCAGCCCCAGCATTTT. The full variable domain, in which reference TRBV9 and TRBJ1-5 provide the parts outside the CDR3, is DSGVTQTPKHLITATGQRVTLRCSPRSGDLSVYWYQQSLDQGLQFLIQYYNGEERAKGNILERFSAQQFPDLHSELNLSSLELGDSALYFCASSVSSGQMQPQHFGDGTRLSIL.

The chain couples TRBV28 to TRBJ1-4; 8 bases line up with TRBD1. The ends lost 4 bases at V and 8 bases at J; junction bases unmatched: 12. The germline gives CDR1 MDHEN, CDR2 SYDVKM. This CDR3 contains 16 residues. The CDR3 bases are TGTGCCAGCAGTTCCGCCGGGACAGGAGAGAGGGAAAAACTGTTTTTT. Protein sequence: CASSSAGTGEREKLFF.

This clonotype has just one count. The J gene is TRBJ2-1, the V gene TRBV20-1; D could derive from TRBD1 or TRBD2 (6 bases each). Trimming cost V 3 bases and J 7 bases, with 16 bases left between them. The CDR3 spans 14 residues. CDR1 and CDR2 from the germline V gene are DFQATT and SNEGSKA (reference sequence). This CDR3 is CSASQTGATNEQFF. In DNA, the CDR3 is TGCAGTGCTAGCCAGACGGGGGCCACGAATGAGCAGTTCTTC.

This clonotype was seen a few times. The gene calls are TRBV24-1 and TRBJ2-5; D not certain. Trimming removed 3 bases at V and 1 base at J, with 11 bases between. The CDR3 is 15 residues long. Germline V lookup: CDR1 KGHDR, CDR2 SFDVKD. The CDR3 nucleotides read TGTGCCACCAGTGATGTGTCTGGACCCCAAGAGACCCAGTACTTC. Translation gives CATSDVSGPQETQYF.

This clonotype was seen more than once but under ten times. For the CDR3, the DNA is TGCAGTGCTATCCGCGGCCCCGATACGCAGTATTTT. This sequence encodes CSAIRGPDTQYF. This chain connects TRBV20-1 to TRBJ2-3; D remains unclear. With 4 bases removed from V and 6 bases from J, the gap between germline ends came to 11 bases. From germline, CDR1 is DFQATT and CDR2 SNEGSKA (reference sequence). CDR3 size: 12 residues.

The CDR3, as DNA: TGTGCCAGCGGATTGGGACGGTCTCTTAATCAGCCCCAGCATTTT. It specifies CASGLGRSLNQPQHF. The genes are TRBV6-1 and TRBJ1-5; D is perhaps TRBD1 (5 bases). The CDR3 totals 15 residues. Germline V gene lookup returns CDR1 MNHNS and CDR2 SASEGT. Trimming took off 8 bases at V and 4 bases at J, with 18 bases between the two ends.

This clonotype has only a few counts. The chain carries TRBV20-1 and TRBJ2-3; 12 nucleotides match TRBD1. There are 16 residues in the CDR3. With V trimmed by 0 bases and J by 5 bases, 6 bases remained unmatched. Germline CDR1 is DFQATT and CDR2 is SNEGSKA (reference sequence). The CDR3 loop is CSARDRGTGGIDTQYF. For the CDR3, the DNA is TGCAGTGCTAGAGATCGGGGGACAGGGGGCATAGATACGCAGTATTTT.

This clonotype was picked up one time. The V and J genes are TRBV13 and TRBJ2-1; D possibly corresponds to TRBD2 (5 bases). V lost 6 bases, J lost 5 bases, and 11 bases lay in between. CDR3 size: 13 residues. Germline V lookup: CDR1 PRHDT, CDR2 FYEKMQ (reference sequence). CDR3 in DNA: TGTGCCAGCAGTGAGGACGGGGACAATGAGCAGTTCTTC. Amino acids: CASSEDGDNEQFF.

J is TRBJ2-7 and V is TRBV12-5; D gene ambiguous. Germline V gene lookup returns CDR1 LGHNT and CDR2 FRNRAP. The V gene lost 2 bases and the J gene lost 0 bases, with 5 bases spanning the gap. The CDR3 spans 13 residues. CDR3 DNA: TGTGCTAGTGGTTTGAGCAGCTCCTACGAGCAGTACTTC. Translating it yields CASGLSSSYEQYF.

This chain joins TRBV6-5 and TRBJ1-2; the D gene is possibly TRBD1 (6 bases). The germline CDR1 and CDR2 sequences are MNHEY and SVGAGI. Trimming cost V 4 bases and J 7 bases, with 13 bases left between them. The length of the CDR3 is 13 residues. CDR3 protein: CASSLRGACGYTF. DNA for the CDR3: TGTGCCAGCAGTTTGCGGGGGGCCTGTGGCTACACCTTC.

The J gene is TRBJ2-1, the V gene TRBV4-2; 8 bases map to TRBD1. The junction had 9 bases not matched to a gene; V was cut back by 2 bases and J by 9 bases. CDR3 size: 15 residues. The germline V gene has CDR1 LGHNA and CDR2 YNFKEQ. The CDR3, as DNA: TGTGCCAGCAGCCAAACTCAGGGGGCAGGGAGTGAGCAGTTCTTC. Translation: CASSQTQGAGSEQFF.

Worth noting for this clonotype: At one of its ends the junction is not consistent with the germline gene, which may arise from a read error. J is TRBJ2-3 and V is TRBV4-2, with 8 bases matching TRBD2. Germline V gene sequence: CDR1 LGHNA, CDR2 YNFKEQ. This CDR3 is 19 amino acids long. CDR3 sequence reads: CASIQAKESSGPLADTQYF. For the CDR3, the DNA is TGTGCCAGCATCCAAGCTAAGGAATCTAGCGGGCCTTTAGCAGATACGCAGTATTTT.

The V call is TRBV20-1, the J call TRBJ1-2; tentative D call: TRBD1 (5 bases). Germline CDR1 is DFQATT and CDR2 is SNEGSKA (reference sequence). The ends were cut back, 6 bases at V and 6 bases at J, with 23 bases in the middle. CDR3 length: 15 amino acids. The CDR3 loop is CSARWGMGMVDGYTF. In DNA form, the CDR3 reads TGCAGTGCGAGGTGGGGCATGGGGATGGTAGATGGCTACACCTTC.

This clonotype was observed a handful of times. The DNA of the CDR3 is TGTGCCAGCAGTTTAGATAAGGGTGGCTACACCTTC. The encoded protein is CASSLDKGGYTF. The chain employs TRBV12-3 or TRBV12-4 and TRBJ1-2; D ambiguous. The CDR3 has 12 amino acids. The V end was cut by 1 base, the J end by 7 bases, with 7 bases between.

This clonotype was seen a handful of times. V usage is TRBV20-1 and J usage is TRBJ1-6; 7 bases match TRBD1. V lost 2 bases and J lost 7; bases outside the gene matches: 8. This CDR3 has 15 amino acids. Germline CDR1 DFQATT, CDR2 SNEGSKA (reference sequence). CDR3 sequence: CSARRWQGENSPLHF. The CDR3 nucleotides are TGCAGTGCTAGAAGGTGGCAGGGGGAGAATTCACCCCTCCACTTT.

This clonotype turned up a few times. V is TRBV29-1 and J is TRBJ2-2, with D possibly matching TRBD1 (6 bases). The V end lost 1 base, the J end lost 4 bases, and 16 bases lay between the germline ends. The CDR3 sequence is 16 residues long. The germline CDR1 and CDR2 sequences are SQVTM and ANQGSEA. CDR3 protein: CSVEAPGVGVTGELFF. Written as DNA, the CDR3 is TGCAGCGTTGAAGCCCCAGGGGTGGGGGTCACCGGGGAGCTGTTTTTT.

The CDR3 DNA is TGCGCCAGCAGCCCGGGACGGACCTATAACTATGGCTACACCTTC. Translation: CASSPGRTYNYGYTF. The chain employs TRBV5-1 and TRBJ1-2; D perhaps matches TRBD1 (5 bases). CDR1 is SGHRS and CDR2 is YFSETQ in the germline V gene. V was trimmed by 4 bases and J by 1 base, leaving 14 bases between them. The CDR3 is 15 amino acids.

The rearrangement joins TRBV4-1 to TRBJ2-5; the D is unclear. V gave up 0 bases and J gave up 4 bases, with 9 bases separating them. The CDR3 is made up of 14 amino acids. Germline lookup yields CDR1 MGHRA and CDR2 YSYEKL. The CDR3 is CASSQDGRRETQYF. Written as DNA, the CDR3 is TGCGCCAGCAGCCAAGACGGTAGACGAGAGACCCAGTACTTC.

The chain recombines TRBV20-1 with TRBJ2-3; TRBD1 matches at 8 bases. The CDR3 consists of 14 residues. J was trimmed by 1 base and V by 7 bases; bases with no gene match: 7. Germline V gives CDR1 DFQATT, CDR2 SNEGSKA (reference sequence). CDR3 DNA sequence: TGCAGTGGGATGTGGGGACAGGGCACAGATACGCAGTATTTT. Translated: CSGMWGQGTDTQYF.

This clonotype has just a few counts. This chain links TRBV14 with TRBJ2-1; the D is unclear. V was clipped by 2 bases and J by 8 bases, with 4 bases between them. The CDR3 is 11 residues long. The germline V gene encodes CDR1 SGHDN and CDR2 FVKESK. CDR3 bases: TGTGCCAGCAGCCAAATTTATGAGCAGTTCTTC. Amino acid sequence: CASSQIYEQFF.

This clonotype was picked up one time. One end of the junction varies from germline; a read error may be responsible. The chain combines TRBV20-1 with TRBJ2-2; D not certain. The CDR3 spans 11 residues. From germline, CDR1 is DFQATT and CDR2 SNEGSKA (reference sequence). The CDR3 DNA reads TGCAGTGCCAGAGACCTCGGGGAGCTGTTTTTT. Protein sequence: CSARDLGELFF.

This clonotype was seen only a few times. The chain employs TRBV29-1 and TRBJ2-1; D remains ambiguous. CDR3 length: 10 amino acids. V was shortened by 6 bases and J by 8 bases, with 8 bases between the two germline ends. Per germline, CDR1 SQVTM and CDR2 ANQGSEA. CDR3 sequence: CSVSLDEQFF. DNA for the CDR3: TGCAGCGTCAGCCTCGATGAGCAGTTCTTC.

This rearrangement joins TRBV5-1 to TRBJ2-5; D gene ambiguous. Germline CDR1 reads SGHRS; CDR2 reads YFSETQ. Trimming took 5 bases from V and 2 from J, leaving 10 bases between them. This CDR3 is built from 13 residues. This chain's CDR3 is CASSGYSQETQYF. For the CDR3, the DNA is TGCGCCAGCAGTGGTTACAGTCAAGAGACCCAGTACTTC. The full variable domain, its missing parts supplied by reference TRBV5-1 and TRBJ2-5, is KAGVTQTPRYLIKTRGQQVTLSCSPISGHRSVSWYQQTPGQGLQFLFEYFSETQRNKGNFPGRFSGRQFSNSRSEMNVSTLELGDSALYLCASSGYSQETQYFGPGTRLLVL.

The chain combines TRBV11-2 with TRBJ2-4; D call uncertain. The DNA end favors TRBJ2-7, so the J call may be wrong. Germline values: CDR1 SGHAT, CDR2 FQNNGV. The CDR3 spans 13 residues. CDR3 nucleotide sequence: TGTGCCAGCAGCTCTCAGGACCTCTACGAGCAGTACTTC. Translation: CASSSQDLYEQYF.

This chain links TRBV14 with TRBJ1-2; D perhaps matches TRBD1 (6 bases). Germline V lookup: CDR1 SGHDN, CDR2 FVKESK. The CDR3 totals 15 residues. V lost 0 bases, J lost 4 bases, and 12 bases lay in between. The CDR3 protein is CASSQDVGGAYGYTF. The DNA of the CDR3 is TGTGCCAGCAGCCAAGATGTCGGGGGGGCCTATGGCTACACCTTC. The full variable domain, its missing parts supplied by reference TRBV14 and TRBJ1-2, is EAGVTQFPSHSVIEKGQTVTLRCDPISGHDNLYWYRRVMGKEIKFLLHFVKESKQDESGMPNNRFLAERTGGTYSTLKVQPAELEDSGVYFCASSQDVGGAYGYTFGSGTRLTVV.

In this sample, this clonotype turned up a few times. This chain joins TRBV10-3 and TRBJ1-1; TRBD1 is a possible D gene (5 bases). The CDR3 runs 13 residues. In germline, CDR1 is ENHRY, CDR2 SYGVKD. V was clipped by 4 bases and J by 1 base, with 7 bases between them. The CDR3 DNA reads TGTGCCATCAGTGCAGGGCAGAACACTGAAGCTTTCTTT. This sequence encodes CAISAGQNTEAFF.